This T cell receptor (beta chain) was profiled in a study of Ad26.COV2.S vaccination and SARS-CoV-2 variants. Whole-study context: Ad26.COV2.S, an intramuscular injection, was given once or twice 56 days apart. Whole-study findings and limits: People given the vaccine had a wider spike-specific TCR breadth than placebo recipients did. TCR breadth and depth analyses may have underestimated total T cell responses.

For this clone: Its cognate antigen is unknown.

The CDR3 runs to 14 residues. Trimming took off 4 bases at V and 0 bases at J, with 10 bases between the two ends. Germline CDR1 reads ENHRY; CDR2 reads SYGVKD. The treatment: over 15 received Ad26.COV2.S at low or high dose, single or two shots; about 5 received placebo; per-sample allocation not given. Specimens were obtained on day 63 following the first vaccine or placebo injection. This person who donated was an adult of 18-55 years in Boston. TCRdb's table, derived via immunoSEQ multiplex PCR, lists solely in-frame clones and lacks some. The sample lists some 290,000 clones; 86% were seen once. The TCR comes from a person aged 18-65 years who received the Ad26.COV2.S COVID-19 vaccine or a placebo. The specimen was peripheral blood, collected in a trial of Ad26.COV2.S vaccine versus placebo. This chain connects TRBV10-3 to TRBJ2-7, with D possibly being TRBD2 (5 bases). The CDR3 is CAISVEGSSYEQYF. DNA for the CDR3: TGTGCCATCAGTGTAGAGGGAAGCTCCTACGAGCAGTACTTC.